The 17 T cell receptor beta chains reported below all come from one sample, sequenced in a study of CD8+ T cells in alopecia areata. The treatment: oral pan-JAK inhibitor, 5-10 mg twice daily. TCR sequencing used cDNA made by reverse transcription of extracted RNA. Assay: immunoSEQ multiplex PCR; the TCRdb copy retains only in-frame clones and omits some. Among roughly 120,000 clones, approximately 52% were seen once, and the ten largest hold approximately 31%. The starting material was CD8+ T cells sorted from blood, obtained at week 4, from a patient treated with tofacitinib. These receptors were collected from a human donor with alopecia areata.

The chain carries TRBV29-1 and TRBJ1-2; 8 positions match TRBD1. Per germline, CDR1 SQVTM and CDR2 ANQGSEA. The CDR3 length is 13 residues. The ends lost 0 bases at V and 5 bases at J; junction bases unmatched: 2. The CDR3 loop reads CSVEDQGAYGYTF. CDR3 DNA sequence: TGCAGCGTTGAAGATCAGGGGGCTTATGGCTACACCTTC.

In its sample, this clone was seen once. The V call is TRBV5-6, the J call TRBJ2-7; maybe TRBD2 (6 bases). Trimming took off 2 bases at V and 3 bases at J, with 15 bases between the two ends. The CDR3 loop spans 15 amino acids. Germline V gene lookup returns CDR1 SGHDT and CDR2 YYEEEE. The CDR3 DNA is TGTGCCAGCAGCTTTTTAGGAGGGGAAGGCTACGAGCAGTACTTC. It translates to CASSFLGGEGYEQYF.

The CDR3 DNA is TGTGCCAGCAGCACTACGACAGGGGAATCCTACGAGCAGTACTTC. Its protein is CASSTTTGESYEQYF. The chain carries TRBV21-1 and TRBJ2-7; TRBD1, as called in the table, went unchecked against the DNA. TRBV21-1 is reported as a pseudogene. This CDR3 region has 15 residues.

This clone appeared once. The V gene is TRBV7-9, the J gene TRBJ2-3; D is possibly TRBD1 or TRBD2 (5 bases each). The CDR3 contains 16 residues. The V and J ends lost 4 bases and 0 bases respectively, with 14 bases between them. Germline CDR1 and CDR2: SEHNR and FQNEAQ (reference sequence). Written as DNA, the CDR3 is TGTGCCAGCAGCTGGCGGGCCCCAGGGAGCACAGATACGCAGTATTTT. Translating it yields CASSWRAPGSTDTQYF. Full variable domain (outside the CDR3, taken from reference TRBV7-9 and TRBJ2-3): DTGVSQNPRHKITKRGQNVTFRCDPISEHNRLYWYRQTLGQGPEFLTYFQNEAQLEKSRLLSDRFSAERPKGSFSTLEIQRTEQGDSAMYLCASSWRAPGSTDTQYFGPGTRLTVL.

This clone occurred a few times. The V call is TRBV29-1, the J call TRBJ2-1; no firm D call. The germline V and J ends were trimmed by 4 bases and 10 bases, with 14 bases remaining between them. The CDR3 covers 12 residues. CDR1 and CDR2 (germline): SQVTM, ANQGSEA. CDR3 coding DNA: TGCAGCGTTGTAGGAAATAAGGAAGAGCAGTTCTTC. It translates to CSVVGNKEEQFF.

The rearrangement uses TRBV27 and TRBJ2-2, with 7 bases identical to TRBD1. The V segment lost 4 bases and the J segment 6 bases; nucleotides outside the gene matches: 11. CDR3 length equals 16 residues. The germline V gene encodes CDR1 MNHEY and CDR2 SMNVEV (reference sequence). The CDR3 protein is CASSSSGGSLAGELFF. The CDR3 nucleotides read TGTGCCAGCAGTTCTTCAGGGGGATCTTTGGCCGGGGAGCTGTTTTTT.

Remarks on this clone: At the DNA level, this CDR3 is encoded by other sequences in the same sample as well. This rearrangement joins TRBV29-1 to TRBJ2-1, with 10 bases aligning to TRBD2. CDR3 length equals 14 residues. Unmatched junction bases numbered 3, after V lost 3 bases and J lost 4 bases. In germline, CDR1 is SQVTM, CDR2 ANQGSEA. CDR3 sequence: CSVEVAGGYNEQFF. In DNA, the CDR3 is TGCAGCGTTGAGGTAGCGGGGGGTTACAATGAGCAGTTCTTC.

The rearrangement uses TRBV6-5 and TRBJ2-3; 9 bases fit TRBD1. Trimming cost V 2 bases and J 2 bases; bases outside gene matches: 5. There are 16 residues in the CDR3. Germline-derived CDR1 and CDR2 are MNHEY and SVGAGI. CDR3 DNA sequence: TGTGCCAGCAGTTACCTTACAGGGGGCCACACAGATACGCAGTATTTT. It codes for CASSYLTGGHTDTQYF.

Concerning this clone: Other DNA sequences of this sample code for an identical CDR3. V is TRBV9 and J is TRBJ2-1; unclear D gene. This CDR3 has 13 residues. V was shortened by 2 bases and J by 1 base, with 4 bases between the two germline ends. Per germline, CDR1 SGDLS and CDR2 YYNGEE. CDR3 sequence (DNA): TGTGCCAGCAGCGTCGGATCCTACAATGAGCAGTTCTTC. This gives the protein CASSVGSYNEQFF. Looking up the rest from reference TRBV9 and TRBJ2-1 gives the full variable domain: DSGVTQTPKHLITATGQRVTLRCSPRSGDLSVYWYQQSLDQGLQFLIQYYNGEERAKGNILERFSAQQFPDLHSELNLSSLELGDSALYFCASSVGSYNEQFFGPGTRLTVL.

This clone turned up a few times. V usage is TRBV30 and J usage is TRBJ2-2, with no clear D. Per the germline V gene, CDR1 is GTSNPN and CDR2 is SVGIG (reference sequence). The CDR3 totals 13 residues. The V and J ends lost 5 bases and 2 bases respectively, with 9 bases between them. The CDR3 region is CAWVPANTGELFF. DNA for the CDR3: TGTGCCTGGGTTCCAGCTAACACCGGGGAGCTGTTTTTT.

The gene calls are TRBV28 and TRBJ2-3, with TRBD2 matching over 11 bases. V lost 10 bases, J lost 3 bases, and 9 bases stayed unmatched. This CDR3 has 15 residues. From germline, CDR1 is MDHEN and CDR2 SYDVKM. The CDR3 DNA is TGTGCCACCCTGACCGGGACTAGCGGAACAGATACGCAGTATTTT. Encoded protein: CATLTGTSGTDTQYF.

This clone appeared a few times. This CDR3 is CAWTLAVGYEQYF. The CDR3 nucleotides read TGTGCCTGGACTTTAGCTGTGGGGTACGAGCAGTACTTC. This chain uses TRBV30 with TRBJ2-7; the D is unclear. Germline CDR1 and CDR2: GTSNPN and SVGIG (reference sequence). V lost 4 bases and J lost 4, with 14 bases in between. This CDR3 is 13 amino acids long.

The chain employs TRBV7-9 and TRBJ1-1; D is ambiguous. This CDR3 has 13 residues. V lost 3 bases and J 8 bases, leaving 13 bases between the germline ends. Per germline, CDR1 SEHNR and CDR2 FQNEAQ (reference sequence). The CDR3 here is CASSLAERLEAFF. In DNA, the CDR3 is TGTGCCAGCAGCTTGGCCGAGAGGTTGGAAGCTTTCTTT.

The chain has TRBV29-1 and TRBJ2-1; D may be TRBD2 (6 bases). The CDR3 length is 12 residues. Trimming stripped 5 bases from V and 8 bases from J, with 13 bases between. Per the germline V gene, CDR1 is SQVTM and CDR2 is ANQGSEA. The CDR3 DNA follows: TGCAGCGTTTTTACGTCGGGGGATGAGCAGTTCTTC. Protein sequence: CSVFTSGDEQFF.

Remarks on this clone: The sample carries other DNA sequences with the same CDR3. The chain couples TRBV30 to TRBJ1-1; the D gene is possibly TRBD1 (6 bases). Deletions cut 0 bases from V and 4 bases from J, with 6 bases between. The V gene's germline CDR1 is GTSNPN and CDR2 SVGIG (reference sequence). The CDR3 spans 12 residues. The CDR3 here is CAWSVQGTEAFF. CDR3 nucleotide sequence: TGTGCCTGGAGTGTACAGGGCACTGAAGCTTTCTTT.

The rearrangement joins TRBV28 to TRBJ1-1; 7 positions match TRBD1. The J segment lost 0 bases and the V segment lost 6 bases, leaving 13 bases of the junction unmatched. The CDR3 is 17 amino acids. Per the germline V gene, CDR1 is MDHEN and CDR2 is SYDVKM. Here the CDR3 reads CASSLAGTEYMNTEAFF. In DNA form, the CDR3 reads TGTGCCAGCAGCTTAGCCGGGACAGAATACATGAACACTGAAGCTTTCTTT.

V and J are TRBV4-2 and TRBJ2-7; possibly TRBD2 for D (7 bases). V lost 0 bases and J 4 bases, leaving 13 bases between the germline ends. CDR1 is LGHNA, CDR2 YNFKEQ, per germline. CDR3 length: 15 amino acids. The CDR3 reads CASSQDRGAWYEQYF. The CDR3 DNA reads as TGTGCCAGCAGCCAAGATCGGGGGGCTTGGTACGAGCAGTACTTC.